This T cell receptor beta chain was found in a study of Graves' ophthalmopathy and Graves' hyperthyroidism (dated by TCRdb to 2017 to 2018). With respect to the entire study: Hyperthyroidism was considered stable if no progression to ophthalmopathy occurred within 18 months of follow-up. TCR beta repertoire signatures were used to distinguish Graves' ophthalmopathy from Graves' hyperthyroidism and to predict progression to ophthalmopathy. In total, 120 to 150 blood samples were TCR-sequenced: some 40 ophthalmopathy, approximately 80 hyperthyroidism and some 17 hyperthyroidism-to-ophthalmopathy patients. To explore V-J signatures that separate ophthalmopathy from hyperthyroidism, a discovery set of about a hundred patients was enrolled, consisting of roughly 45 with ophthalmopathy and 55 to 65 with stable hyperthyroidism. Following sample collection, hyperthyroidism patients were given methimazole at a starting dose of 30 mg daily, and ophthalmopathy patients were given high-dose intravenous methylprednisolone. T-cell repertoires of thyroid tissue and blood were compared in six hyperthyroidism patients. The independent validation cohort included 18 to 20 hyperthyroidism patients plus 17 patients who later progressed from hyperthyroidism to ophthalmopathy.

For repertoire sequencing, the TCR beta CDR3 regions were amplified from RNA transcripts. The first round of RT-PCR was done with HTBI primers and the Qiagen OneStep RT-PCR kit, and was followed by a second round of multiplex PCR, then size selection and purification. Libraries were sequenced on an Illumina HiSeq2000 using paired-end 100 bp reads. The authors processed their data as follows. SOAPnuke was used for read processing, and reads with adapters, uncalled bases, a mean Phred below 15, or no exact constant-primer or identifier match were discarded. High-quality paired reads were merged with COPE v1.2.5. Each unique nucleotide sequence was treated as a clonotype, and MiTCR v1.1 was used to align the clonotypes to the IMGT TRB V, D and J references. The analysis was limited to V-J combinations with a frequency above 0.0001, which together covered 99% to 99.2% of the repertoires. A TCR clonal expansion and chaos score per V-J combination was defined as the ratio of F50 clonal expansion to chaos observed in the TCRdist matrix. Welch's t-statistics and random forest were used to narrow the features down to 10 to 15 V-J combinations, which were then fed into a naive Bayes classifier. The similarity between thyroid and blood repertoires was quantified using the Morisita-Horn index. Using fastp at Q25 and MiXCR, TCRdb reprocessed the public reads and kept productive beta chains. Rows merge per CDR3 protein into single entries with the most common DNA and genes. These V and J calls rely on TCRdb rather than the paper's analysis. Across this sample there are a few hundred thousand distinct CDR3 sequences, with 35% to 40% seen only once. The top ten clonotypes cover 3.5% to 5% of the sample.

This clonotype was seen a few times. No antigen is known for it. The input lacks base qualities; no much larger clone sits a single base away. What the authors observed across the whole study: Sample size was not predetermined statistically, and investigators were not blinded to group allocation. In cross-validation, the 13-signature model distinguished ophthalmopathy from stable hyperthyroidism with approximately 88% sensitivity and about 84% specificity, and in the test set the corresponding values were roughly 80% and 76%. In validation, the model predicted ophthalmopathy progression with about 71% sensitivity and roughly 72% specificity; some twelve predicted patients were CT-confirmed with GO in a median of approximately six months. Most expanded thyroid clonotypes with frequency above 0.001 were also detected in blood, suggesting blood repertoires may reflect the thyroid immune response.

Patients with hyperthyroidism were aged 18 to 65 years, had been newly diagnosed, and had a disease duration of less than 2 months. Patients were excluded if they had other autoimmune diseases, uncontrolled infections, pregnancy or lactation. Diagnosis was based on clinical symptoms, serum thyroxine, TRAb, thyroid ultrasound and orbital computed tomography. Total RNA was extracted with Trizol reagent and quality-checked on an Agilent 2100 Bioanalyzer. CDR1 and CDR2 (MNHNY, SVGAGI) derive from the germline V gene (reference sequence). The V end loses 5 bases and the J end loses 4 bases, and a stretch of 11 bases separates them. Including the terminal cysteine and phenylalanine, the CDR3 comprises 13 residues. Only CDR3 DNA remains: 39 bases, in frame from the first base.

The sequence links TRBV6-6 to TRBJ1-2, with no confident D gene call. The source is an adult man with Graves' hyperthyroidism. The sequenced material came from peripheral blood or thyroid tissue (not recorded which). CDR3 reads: CASSQLVSYGYTF. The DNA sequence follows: TGTGCCAGCAGTCAACTAGTGTCCTATGGCTACACCTTC.